The next 19 T cell receptor beta chains were all read from a single sample in a study of blood T cell repertoires in COVID-19. The assay was immunoSEQ multiplex PCR, and TCRdb's table has in-frame clones only and misses some. Of about 300,000 clones in the sample, roughly nine tenths are singletons; the top ten hold about 2.7%. Sequences were obtained from PBMCs or T cells enriched from blood (not recorded which). All receptors come from a woman between 18 and 29 years old who had recovered from COVID-19.

The chain is built from TRBV5-8 and TRBJ2-1, with D tentatively TRBD2 (5 bases). Germline V gives CDR1 SGHTS, CDR2 YDEGEE. V was trimmed by 4 bases and J by 0 bases, leaving 11 bases between them. This CDR3 is built from 15 residues. The CDR3 DNA reads as TGTGCCAGCAGCAGGCTAGGGAGCTCCTACAATGAGCAGTTCTTC. It is translated as CASSRLGSSYNEQFF.

The chain recombines TRBV4-1 with TRBJ2-3; 16 nucleotides align to TRBD2. Looked up from germline, CDR1 is MGHRA and CDR2 is YSYEKL. Losses at the gene ends were 4 bases for V and 1 base for J; bases not matched to a gene: 11. The CDR3 consists of 20 residues. In DNA, the CDR3 is TGCGCCAGCAGCCTACTTGGGACTAGCGGGGGGGATGGGGGCACAGATACGCAGTATTTT. Its translation is CASSLLGTSGGDGGTDTQYF.

The chain is built from TRBV7-9 and TRBJ2-2; the match to TRBD2 covers 7 bases. V shed 5 bases and J 1 base; nucleotides not matched to a gene: 7. The CDR3 is made up of 16 amino acids. CDR1 is SEHNR, CDR2 FQNEAQ, per germline (reference sequence). The chain's CDR3 is CASSPRLAVNTGELFF. In DNA form, the CDR3 reads TGTGCCAGCAGCCCAAGACTAGCCGTGAACACCGGGGAGCTGTTTTTT.

This clone was observed a single time. The chain carries TRBV6-5 and TRBJ1-2, with D hard to call. CDR3 length equals 13 residues. CDR1 is MNHEY and CDR2 is SVGAGI in the germline V gene. Trimming took 6 bases from V and 14 from J, leaving 22 bases between them. The CDR3 coding sequence is TGTGCCAGCAGCGGCAGTTCGAGGGAGTTGAAAACCTTC. Protein product: CASSGSSRELKTF.

The V call is TRBV10-3, the J call TRBJ1-3, with D maybe TRBD1 (5 bases). Trimming pared 4 bases from V and 6 bases from J, leaving 16 bases between. Germline assignment: CDR1 ENHRY and CDR2 SYGVKD. The CDR3 runs 15 residues. The CDR3, as DNA: TGTGCCATCAGTGTAAGAGGCGGGGGTGAAAACACCATATATTTT. Translating it yields CAISVRGGGENTIYF.

The chain has TRBV5-8 and TRBJ2-5; possibly TRBD2 for D (5 bases). Trimming left V 0 bases short and J 4 bases short, with 10 bases between. CDR1 is SGHTS, CDR2 YDEGEE, per germline. CDR3 length: 14 amino acids. CDR3 sequence reads: CASSLGLLRETQYF. CDR3 in DNA: TGTGCCAGCAGCTTGGGACTACTGAGAGAGACCCAGTACTTC.

This clone was observed a single time. This chain links TRBV9 with TRBJ2-7; 9 nucleotides agree with TRBD1. Germline loops: CDR1 SGDLS, CDR2 YYNGEE. The CDR3 is 14 residues long. V trimming: 3 bases; J trimming: 3 bases; junction bases outside the gene matches: 4. CDR3 sequence (DNA): TGTGCCAGCAGCGGGCGGACAGGGGACTACGAGCAGTACTTC. Residues: CASSGRTGDYEQYF.

The chain joins TRBV24-1 to TRBJ1-2; tentative D call: TRBD1 (5 bases). The ends were cut back, 4 bases at V and 0 bases at J, with 8 bases in the middle. Germline lookup yields CDR1 KGHDR and CDR2 SFDVKD. CDR3 length equals 14 residues. The DNA of the CDR3 is TGTGCCACCAGTGACAGACAGTCTAACTATGGCTACACCTTC. This translates into CATSDRQSNYGYTF.

This clone was seen a few times. The chain combines TRBV13 with TRBJ1-1; 9 positions agree with TRBD1. CDR1 is PRHDT and CDR2 is FYEKMQ in the germline V gene (reference sequence). The CDR3 is 15 residues long. Losses at the gene ends were 11 bases for V and 1 base for J; bases not matched to a gene: 11. The CDR3 region has the DNA TGTGCCGGTCAGGCTAGGGGACAGGGGAACACTGAAGCTTTCTTT. Protein sequence: CAGQARGQGNTEAFF.

The rearrangement joins TRBV12-5 to TRBJ1-5, with TRBD1 identical over 11 bases. The CDR3 has 15 residues. Germline CDR1 LGHNT, CDR2 FRNRAP. V gave up 8 bases and J gave up 6 bases; unmatched junction bases: 9. CDR3 sequence: CASLADRGRIQPQHF. The CDR3 DNA reads as TGTGCTAGTTTGGCGGACAGGGGGCGAATTCAGCCCCAGCATTTT.

This chain connects TRBV11-2 to TRBJ1-1, with 7 bases matching TRBD1. CDR1 is SGHAT and CDR2 is FQNNGV in the germline V gene. The CDR3 runs 14 residues. With V trimmed by 5 bases and J by 8 bases, 11 bases remained unmatched. CDR3 in amino acids: CASSPGTEAGEAFF. In DNA form, the CDR3 reads TGTGCCAGCAGCCCAGGGACAGAAGCCGGAGAAGCTTTCTTT.

CDR3: CASSEAGGTSGRMNTGELFF. The CDR3 region has the DNA TGTGCCAGCAGTGAAGCCGGGGGGACTAGCGGGAGGATGAACACCGGGGAGCTGTTTTTT. The gene calls are TRBV2 and TRBJ2-2; TRBD2 matches at 15 bases. Losses at the gene ends were 0 bases for V and 1 base for J; bases not matched to a gene: 6. Germline CDR1 is SNHLY and CDR2 is FYNNEI. This CDR3 spans 20 amino acids.

The genes are TRBV7-9 and TRBJ1-5; TRBD1 aligns across 9 bases. CDR3 size: 15 residues. Germline V CDR1 and CDR2: SEHNR, FQNEAQ (reference sequence). V shed 4 bases and J 6 bases; nucleotides not matched to a gene: 7. The CDR3 DNA reads TGTGCCAGCAGCTCAGGACAGGGGTATGGTCAGCCCCAGCATTTT. Its translation is CASSSGQGYGQPQHF.

The rearrangement links TRBV4-1 to TRBJ1-5, with D possibly TRBD1 on 5 matching bases. The germline V and J ends were trimmed by 1 base and 4 bases, with 14 bases remaining between them. The CDR3 loop spans 16 amino acids. Germline V gene lookup returns CDR1 MGHRA and CDR2 YSYEKL. The CDR3 here is CASSQVIKGTNQPQHF. The CDR3 nucleotides are TGCGCCAGCAGCCAAGTGATAAAGGGGACTAATCAGCCCCAGCATTTT.

The chain has TRBV7-9 and TRBJ1-2; D might be TRBD1 (5 bases). This CDR3 has 13 residues. CDR1 and CDR2 from the germline V gene are SEHNR and FQNEAQ (reference sequence). The V gene lost 1 base and the J gene lost 8 bases, with 11 bases spanning the gap. CDR3 residues: CASSLVGKGGYTF. As DNA, the CDR3 is TGTGCCAGCAGCTTAGTAGGGAAGGGGGGCTACACCTTC.

This chain links TRBV5-1 with TRBJ2-5, with 8 positions matching TRBD2. Germline CDR1 reads SGHRS; CDR2 reads YFSETQ. Unmatched junction bases numbered 9, after V lost 0 bases and J lost 5 bases. The CDR3 runs 16 residues. The CDR3 DNA is TGCGCCAGCAGCTTGGCACTAGCGGTTAAACTTGAGACCCAGTACTTC. This encodes CASSLALAVKLETQYF.

The chain couples TRBV7-9 to TRBJ1-4; 7 nucleotides match TRBD1. The CDR3 spans 16 residues. V gave up 5 bases and J gave up 0 bases; unmatched junction bases: 6. Germline lookup yields CDR1 SEHNR and CDR2 FQNEAQ (reference sequence). The CDR3 DNA reads TGTGCCAGCAGCGGATCGGGACAGACAACTAATGAAAAACTGTTTTTT. Its translation is CASSGSGQTTNEKLFF.

This clone has just a few counts. CDR3 loop: CASSPGTGFFEFRGTEAFF. The CDR3 DNA is TGTGCCAGTTCTCCCGGGACAGGGTTTTTTGAGTTTCGTGGCACTGAAGCTTTCTTT. V gene TRBV19 combines with J gene TRBJ1-1, with 9 nucleotides matching TRBD1. The germline gives CDR1 LNHDA, CDR2 SQIVND (reference sequence). Trimming cost V 8 bases and J 4 bases; bases outside gene matches: 23. The CDR3 sequence is 19 residues long.

The count of this clone is one. V and J are TRBV7-6 and TRBJ2-7, with D maybe TRBD1 (5 bases). This CDR3 spans 14 amino acids. V was cut by 1 base and J by 0 bases, with 7 bases left in between. Germline-derived CDR1 and CDR2 are SGHVS and FNYEAQ. CDR3 sequence: CASSLGTNSYEQYF. The CDR3 nucleotides are TGTGCCAGCAGCTTAGGGACAAACTCCTACGAGCAGTACTTC.